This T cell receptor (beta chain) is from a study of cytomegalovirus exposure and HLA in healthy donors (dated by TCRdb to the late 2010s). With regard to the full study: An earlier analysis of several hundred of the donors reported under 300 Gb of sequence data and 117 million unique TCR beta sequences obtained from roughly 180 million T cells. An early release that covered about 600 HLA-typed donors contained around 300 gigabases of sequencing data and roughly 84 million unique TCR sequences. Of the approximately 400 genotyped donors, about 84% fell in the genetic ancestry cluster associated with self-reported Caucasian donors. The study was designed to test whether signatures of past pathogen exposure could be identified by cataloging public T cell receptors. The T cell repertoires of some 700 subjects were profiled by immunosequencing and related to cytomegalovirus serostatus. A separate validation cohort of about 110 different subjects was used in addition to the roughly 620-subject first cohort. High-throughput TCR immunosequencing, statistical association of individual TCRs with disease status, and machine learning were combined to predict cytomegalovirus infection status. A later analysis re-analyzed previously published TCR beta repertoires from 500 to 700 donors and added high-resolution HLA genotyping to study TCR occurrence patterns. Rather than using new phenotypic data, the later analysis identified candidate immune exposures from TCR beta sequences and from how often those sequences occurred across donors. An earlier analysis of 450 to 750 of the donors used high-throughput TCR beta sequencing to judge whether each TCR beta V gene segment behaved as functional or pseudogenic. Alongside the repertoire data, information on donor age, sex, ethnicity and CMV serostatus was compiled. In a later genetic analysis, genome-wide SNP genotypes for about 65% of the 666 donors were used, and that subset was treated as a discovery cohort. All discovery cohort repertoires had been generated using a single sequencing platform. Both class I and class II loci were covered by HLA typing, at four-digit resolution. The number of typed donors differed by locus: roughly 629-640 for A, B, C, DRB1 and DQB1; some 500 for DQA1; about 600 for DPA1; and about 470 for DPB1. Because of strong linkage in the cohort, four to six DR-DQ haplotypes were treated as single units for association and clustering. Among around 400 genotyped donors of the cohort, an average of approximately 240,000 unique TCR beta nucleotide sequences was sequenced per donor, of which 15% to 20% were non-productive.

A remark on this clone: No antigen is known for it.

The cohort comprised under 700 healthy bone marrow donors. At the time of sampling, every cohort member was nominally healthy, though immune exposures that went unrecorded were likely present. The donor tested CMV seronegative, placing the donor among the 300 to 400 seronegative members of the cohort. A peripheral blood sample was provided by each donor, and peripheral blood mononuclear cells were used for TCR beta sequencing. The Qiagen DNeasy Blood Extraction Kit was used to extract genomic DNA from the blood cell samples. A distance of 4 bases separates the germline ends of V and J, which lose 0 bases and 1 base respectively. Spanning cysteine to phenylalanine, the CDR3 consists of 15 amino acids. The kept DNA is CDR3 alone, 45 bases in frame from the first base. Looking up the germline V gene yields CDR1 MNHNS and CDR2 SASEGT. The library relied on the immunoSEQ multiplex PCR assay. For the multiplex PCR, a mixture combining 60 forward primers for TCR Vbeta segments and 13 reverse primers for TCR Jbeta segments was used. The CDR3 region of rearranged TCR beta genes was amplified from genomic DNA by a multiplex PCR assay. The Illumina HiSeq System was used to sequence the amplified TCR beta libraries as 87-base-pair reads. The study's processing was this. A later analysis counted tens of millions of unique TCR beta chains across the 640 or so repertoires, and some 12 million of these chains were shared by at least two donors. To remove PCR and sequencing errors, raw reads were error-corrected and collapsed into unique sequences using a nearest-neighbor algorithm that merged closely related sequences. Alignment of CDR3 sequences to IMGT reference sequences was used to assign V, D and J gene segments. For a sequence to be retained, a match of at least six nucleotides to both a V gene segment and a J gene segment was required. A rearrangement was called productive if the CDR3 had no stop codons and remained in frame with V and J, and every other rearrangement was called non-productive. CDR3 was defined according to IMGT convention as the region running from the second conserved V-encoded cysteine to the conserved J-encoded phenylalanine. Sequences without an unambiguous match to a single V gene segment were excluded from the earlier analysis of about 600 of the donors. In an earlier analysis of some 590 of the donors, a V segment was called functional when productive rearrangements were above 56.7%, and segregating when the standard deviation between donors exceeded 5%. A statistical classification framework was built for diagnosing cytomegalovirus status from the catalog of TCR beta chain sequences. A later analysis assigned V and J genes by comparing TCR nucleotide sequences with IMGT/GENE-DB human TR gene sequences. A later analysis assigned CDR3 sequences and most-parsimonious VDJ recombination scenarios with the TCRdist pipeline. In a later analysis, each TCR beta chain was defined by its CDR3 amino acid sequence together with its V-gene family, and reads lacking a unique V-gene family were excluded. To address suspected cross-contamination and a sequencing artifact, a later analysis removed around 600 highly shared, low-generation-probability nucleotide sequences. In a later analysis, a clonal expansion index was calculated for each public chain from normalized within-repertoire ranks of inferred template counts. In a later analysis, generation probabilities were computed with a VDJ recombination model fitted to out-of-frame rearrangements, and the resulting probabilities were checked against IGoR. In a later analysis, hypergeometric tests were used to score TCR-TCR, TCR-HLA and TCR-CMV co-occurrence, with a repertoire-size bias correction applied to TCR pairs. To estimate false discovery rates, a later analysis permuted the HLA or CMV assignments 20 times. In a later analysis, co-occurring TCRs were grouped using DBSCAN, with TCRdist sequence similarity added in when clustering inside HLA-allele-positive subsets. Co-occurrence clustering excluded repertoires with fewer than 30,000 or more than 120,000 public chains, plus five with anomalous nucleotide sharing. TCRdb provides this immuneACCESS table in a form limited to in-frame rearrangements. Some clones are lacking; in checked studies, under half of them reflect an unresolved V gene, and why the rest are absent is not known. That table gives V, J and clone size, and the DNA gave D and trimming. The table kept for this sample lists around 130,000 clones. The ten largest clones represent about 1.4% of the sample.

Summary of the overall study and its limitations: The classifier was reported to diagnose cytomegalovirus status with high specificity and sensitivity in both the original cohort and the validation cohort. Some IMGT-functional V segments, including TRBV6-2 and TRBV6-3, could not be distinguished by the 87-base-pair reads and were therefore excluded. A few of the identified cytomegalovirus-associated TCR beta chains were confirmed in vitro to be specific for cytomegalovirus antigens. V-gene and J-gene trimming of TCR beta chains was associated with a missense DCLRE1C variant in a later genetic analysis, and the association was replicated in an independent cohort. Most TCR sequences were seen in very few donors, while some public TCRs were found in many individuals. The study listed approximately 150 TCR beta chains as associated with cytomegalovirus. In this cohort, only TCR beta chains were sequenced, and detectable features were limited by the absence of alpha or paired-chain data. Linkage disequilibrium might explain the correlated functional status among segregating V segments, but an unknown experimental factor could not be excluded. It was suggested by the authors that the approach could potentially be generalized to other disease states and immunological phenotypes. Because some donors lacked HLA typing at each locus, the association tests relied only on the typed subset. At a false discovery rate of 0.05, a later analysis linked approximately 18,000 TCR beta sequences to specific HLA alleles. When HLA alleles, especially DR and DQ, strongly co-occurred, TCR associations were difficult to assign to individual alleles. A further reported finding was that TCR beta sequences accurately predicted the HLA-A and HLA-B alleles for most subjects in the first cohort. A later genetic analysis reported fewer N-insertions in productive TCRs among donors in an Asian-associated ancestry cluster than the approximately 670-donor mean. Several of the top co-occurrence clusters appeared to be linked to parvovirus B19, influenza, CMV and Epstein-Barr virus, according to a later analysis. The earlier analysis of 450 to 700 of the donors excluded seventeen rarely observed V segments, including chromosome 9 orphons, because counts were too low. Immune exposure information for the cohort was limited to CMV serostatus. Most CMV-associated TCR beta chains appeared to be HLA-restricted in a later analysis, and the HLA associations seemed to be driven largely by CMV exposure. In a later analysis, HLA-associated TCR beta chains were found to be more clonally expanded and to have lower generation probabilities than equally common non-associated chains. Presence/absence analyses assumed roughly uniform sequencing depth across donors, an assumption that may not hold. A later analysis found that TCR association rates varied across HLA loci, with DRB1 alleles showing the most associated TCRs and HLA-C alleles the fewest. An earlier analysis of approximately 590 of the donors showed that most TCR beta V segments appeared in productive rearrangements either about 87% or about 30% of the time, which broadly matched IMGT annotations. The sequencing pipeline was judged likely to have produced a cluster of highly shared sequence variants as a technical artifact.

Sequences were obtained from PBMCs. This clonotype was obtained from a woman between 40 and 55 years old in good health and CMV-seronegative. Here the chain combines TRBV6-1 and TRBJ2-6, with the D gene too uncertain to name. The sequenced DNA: TGTGCCAGCAGTGAAGCGGCATCTGGGGCCAACGTCCTGACTTTC. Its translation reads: CASSEAASGANVLTF.